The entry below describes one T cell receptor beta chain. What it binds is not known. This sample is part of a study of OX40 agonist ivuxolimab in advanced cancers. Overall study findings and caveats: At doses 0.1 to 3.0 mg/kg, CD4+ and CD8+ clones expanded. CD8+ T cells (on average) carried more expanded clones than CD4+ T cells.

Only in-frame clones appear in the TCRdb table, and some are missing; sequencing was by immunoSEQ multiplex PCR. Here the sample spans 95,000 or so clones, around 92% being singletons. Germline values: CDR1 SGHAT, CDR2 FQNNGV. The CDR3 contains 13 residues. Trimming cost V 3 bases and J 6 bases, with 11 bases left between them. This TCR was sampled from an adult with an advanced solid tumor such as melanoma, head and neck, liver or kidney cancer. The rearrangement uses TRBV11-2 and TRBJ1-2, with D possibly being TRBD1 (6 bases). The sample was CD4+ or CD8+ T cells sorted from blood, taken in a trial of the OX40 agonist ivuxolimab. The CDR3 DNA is TGTGCCAGCAGCTTCTACAGGGAGGATGGCTACACCTTC. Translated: CASSFYREDGYTF.